This TCR beta chain was profiled in a study of post-analysis software for immune sequencing data. Whole-study findings and limits: Controls showed significantly higher normalized Chao1 diversity than did multiple sclerosis patients.

Per the germline V gene, CDR1 is SGHVS and CDR2 is FQNEAQ. Germline trimming cut 4 bases from V and 0 bases from J; bases unmatched to any gene: 7. CDR3 length: 18 residues. The library was made from cDNA and included unique molecular identifiers. TCRdb called the PCR reads again in MiXCR, with one record for every CDR3 protein. The sample has 150,000 to 200,000 distinct CDR3 sequences, around 36% seen once. On this clonotype itself: What it binds is not known.

The sequence came from a girl aged 5-17 years with multiple sclerosis. This material consisted of blood, taken after autologous hematopoietic stem cell transplantation. The rearrangement uses TRBV7-8 and TRBJ2-1; 12 bases align to TRBD1. CDR3 protein: CASSSGTGGAVSYNEQFF. CDR3 coding DNA: TGTGCCAGCAGCTCAGGGACAGGGGGCGCGGTCTCCTACAATGAGCAGTTCTTC.